The present T cell receptor beta chain was sequenced within a study of blood T cell repertoires in COVID-19. Study-level background: Both acute and convalescent COVID-19 samples were obtained from the United States, Italy and Spain. The cDNA or gDNA used as material had been derived from T cells, B-cell-depleted T cells, or PBMCs.

The sample holds a few counts of this clone. In the source study's methods: Reference gene primer amplification yielded estimated nucleated cell counts. The table came from immunoSEQ multiplex PCR; TCRdb's copy has only in-frame clones and leaves some out. V and J calls and clone size come straight from that table; D and trimming were deduced from the DNA. The table has some 96,000 clones, almost 80% seen once. The CDR3 length is 12 residues. V was pared by 10 bases and J by 10 bases, with 8 bases of the junction left unmatched. Germline lookup yields CDR1 KGHDR and CDR2 SFDVKD. This TCR was recovered from a man between 65 and 85 years old with active or convalescent COVID-19. This sequence joins TRBV24-1 and TRBJ2-1; TRBD1 aligns across 8 bases. The sequenced material came from peripheral blood. The CDR3 here is CATGQVQGEQFF. CDR3 in DNA: TGTGCCACGGGACAGGTACAGGGGGAGCAGTTCTTC.